This section outlines one T cell receptor (beta chain) sequence together with its context. The sample contains more than one DNA sequence encoding this CDR3. The donors, all of them Caucasian adults, lived in Nashville, Tennessee. Naive CD4+ cells were CD45RA-selected; the remaining cells were memory. This specimen comes from a study of shared clonotypes between healthy human individuals. Deep level was the assay's run setting. TCRdb keeps only in-frame clones here, not all; method: immunoSEQ multiplex PCR. The data contain 2 million to 2.5 million clones, around 95% of them singletons. V was cut by 3 bases and J by 5 bases, with 10 bases left in between. Germline values: CDR1 SEHNR, CDR2 FQNEAQ (reference sequence). The CDR3 loop spans 13 amino acids.

Sequencing was performed on naive CD4+ T cells sorted from blood. This sample's subset: CD45RA+ positively selected. The clonotype originates from a man younger than 35 in good health. The V gene is TRBV7-9, the J gene TRBJ1-1, with TRBD1 as a possible D gene (5 bases). CDR3 protein: CASSFGEGTEAFF. The CDR3, as DNA: TGTGCCAGCAGCTTCGGGGAGGGGACTGAAGCTTTCTTT. Full variable domain (missing parts from reference TRBV7-9 and TRBJ1-1): DTGVSQNPRHKITKRGQNVTFRCDPISEHNRLYWYRQTLGQGPEFLTYFQNEAQLEKSRLLSDRFSAERPKGSFSTLEIQRTEQGDSAMYLCASSFGEGTEAFFGQGTRLTVV.